These 6 T cell receptor beta chains originate from one sample sequenced in a study of T cells in Graves' hyperthyroidism and ophthalmopathy. RNA transcripts served as the template for amplifying TCR beta CDR3 regions. Researchers ran a first-round RT-PCR on the TCR CDR3 using the HTBI primer set. One entry per CDR3 protein, called by TCRdb with MiXCR from the multiplex PCR reads. The table shows about 760,000 distinct CDR3 sequences, with roughly 32% occurring only once. The material sequenced was blood. Receptors originate from a woman between 40 and 50 years old with Graves' hyperthyroidism.

The rearrangement links TRBV5-5 to TRBJ2-7; D call uncertain. V gave up 3 bases and J gave up 0 bases, with 10 bases separating them. The CDR3 has 14 amino acids. Per germline, CDR1 SGHKS and CDR2 YYEKEE (reference sequence). The CDR3 is CASSSQTFSYEQYF. The CDR3, as DNA: TGTGCCAGCAGCTCCCAGACATTCTCCTACGAGCAGTACTTC.

The rearrangement uses TRBV6-1 and TRBJ1-6; 9 bases are shared with TRBD1. Germline V lookup: CDR1 MNHNS, CDR2 SASEGT. V shed 8 bases and J 12 bases; nucleotides not matched to a gene: 8. This CDR3 comprises 13 residues. CDR3 residues: CASGTGGAVPLHF. DNA for the CDR3: TGTGCCAGCGGAACAGGGGGCGCGGTACCCCTCCACTTT.

The chain has TRBV25-1 and TRBJ2-7; D is perhaps TRBD1 or TRBD2 (5 bases each). This CDR3 contains 13 residues. Germline V lookup: CDR1 MGHDK, CDR2 SYGVNS. The V end lost 11 bases, the J end lost 3 bases, and 17 bases lay between the germline ends. CDR3 sequence: CAWTGTEDYEQYF. The CDR3, as DNA: TGTGCCTGGACTGGGACGGAGGACTACGAGCAGTACTTC.

The chain couples TRBV5-5 to TRBJ2-2, with a possible D match to TRBD2 (5 bases). Germline CDR1 and CDR2: SGHKS and YYEKEE (reference sequence). Trimming took off 5 bases at V and 1 base at J, with 9 bases between the two ends. This CDR3 contains 14 residues. The DNA of the CDR3 is TGTGCCAGCAGGGCGAGCGGGAACACCGGGGAGCTGTTTTTT. Its translation: CASRASGNTGELFF.

The V and J genes are TRBV20-1 and TRBJ1-6; a possible D gene is TRBD1 (6 bases). V was clipped by 2 bases and J by 12 bases, with 17 bases between them. From germline, CDR1 is DFQATT and CDR2 SNEGSKA (reference sequence). This CDR3 spans 14 amino acids. The CDR3 DNA is TGCAGTGCTAGACGGGGGGGCAACAGTATACCCCTCCACTTT. Translating gives CSARRGGNSIPLHF.

The J gene is TRBJ2-5, the V gene TRBV7-9; tentatively, D is TRBD2 (5 bases). Trimming took off 3 bases at V and 1 base at J, with 15 bases between the two ends. Germline CDR1 and CDR2: SEHNR and FQNEAQ (reference sequence). This CDR3 region has 16 residues. DNA of the CDR3: TGTGCCAGCAGCTTTAGTAGCGATCGTAGCCAAGAGACCCAGTACTTC. Translation gives CASSFSSDRSQETQYF.